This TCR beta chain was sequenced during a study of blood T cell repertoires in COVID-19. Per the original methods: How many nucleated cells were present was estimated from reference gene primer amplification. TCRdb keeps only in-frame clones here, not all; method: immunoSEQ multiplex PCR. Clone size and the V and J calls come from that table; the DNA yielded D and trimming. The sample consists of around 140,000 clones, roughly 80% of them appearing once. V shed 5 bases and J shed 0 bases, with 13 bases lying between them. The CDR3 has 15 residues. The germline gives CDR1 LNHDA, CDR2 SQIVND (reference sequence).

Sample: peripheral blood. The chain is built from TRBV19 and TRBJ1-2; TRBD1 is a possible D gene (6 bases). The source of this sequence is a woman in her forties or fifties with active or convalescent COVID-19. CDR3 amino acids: CASSDGQPPNYGYTF. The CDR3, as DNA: TGTGCCAGTAGTGACGGACAGCCTCCTAACTATGGCTACACCTTC.